The TCR beta chain described here comes from a study of control samples from healthy donors and cancer patients. The germline CDR1 and CDR2 sequences are GTSNPN and SVGIG (reference sequence). Between the trimmed V and J ends, which lost 0 bases and 2 bases, there was a span of 10 bases. This CDR3 spans 14 amino acids. Profiling relied on immunoSEQ multiplex PCR, and the TCRdb table lists in-frame clones only, not all of them. The data hold about 100,000 clones, with roughly 87% observed a single time. Sequencing was done on a sample of blood. The receptor was derived from a woman aged 50 to 60 in good health. V usage is TRBV30 and J usage is TRBJ1-2; D is perhaps TRBD1 (6 bases). CDR3 DNA sequence: TGTGCCTGGAGTGTACCGGACAGCAACTATGGCTACACCTTC. As protein: CAWSVPDSNYGYTF.